The rows below give T cell receptor beta chains drawn from one sample of a study of blood T cell repertoires in COVID-19. The repertoire was sequenced with immunoSEQ multiplex PCR; TCRdb's copy has only in-frame clones and lacks some. The repertoire holds fewer than 200,000 clones, about 74% seen once, with about 3% in the top ten. What was sequenced was peripheral blood. Receptor source: a woman of 80 years or more with acute or convalescent COVID-19. The CDR3 runs from the conserved cysteine through the conserved F or W. A D gene is named only where the DNA matches it firmly. Some rows mark clone size as missing; the rest say once, few, many or name a class of expanded clone.

v_gene	abundance	d_gene	j_gene	CDR3aa	CDR3nt
TRBV2	.	.	TRBJ1-1	CASNPRAGSVTEAFF	TGTGCCAGCAACCCTCGGGCGGGATCTGTCACTGAAGCTTTCTTT
TRBV6-5	.	TRBD1	TRBJ2-1	CASLVPGQGYNEQFF	TGTGCCAGCCTCGTACCGGGACAGGGTTACAATGAGCAGTTCTTC
TRBV20-1	few	.	TRBJ1-4	CSAARGRKLFF	TGCAGTGCTGCCCGCGGGAGGAAACTGTTTTTT
TRBV28	.	.	TRBJ1-1	CASSSGQLEAFF	TGTGCCAGCAGTTCTGGACAGCTTGAAGCTTTCTTT
TRBV28	.	.	TRBJ1-1	CASSLGRESKAFF	TGTGCCAGCAGTTTAGGTAGGGAGAGCAAAGCTTTCTTT
TRBV4-2	.	TRBD2	TRBJ2-1	CASSQFSGSDHNEQFF	TGTGCCAGCAGCCAGTTTAGCGGGAGTGATCACAATGAGCAGTTCTTC
TRBV7-9	.	TRBD2	TRBJ2-2	CASRPTSGANTGELFF	TGTGCCAGCAGACCAACTAGCGGCGCGAACACCGGGGAGCTGTTTTTT
TRBV7-2	.	.	TRBJ2-7	CASSLAGTNSYEQYF	TGTGCCAGCAGCTTAGCGGGGACAAACTCCTACGAGCAGTACTTC
TRBV7-9	few	TRBD2	TRBJ2-3	CASIPTEREYVDTQYF	TGTGCCAGCATCCCCACCGAGCGGGAGTACGTAGATACGCAGTATTTT
TRBV7-9	.	.	TRBJ2-4	CASSSQGPLAKNIQYF	TGTGCCAGCAGCTCGCAGGGGCCCCTAGCCAAAAACATTCAGTACTTC
TRBV10-3	once	TRBD2	TRBJ2-1	CAAGVAYNEQFF	TGTGCAGCGGGAGTCGCCTACAATGAGCAGTTCTTC
TRBV7-2	few	.	TRBJ1-2	CASSLGVGGNYGYTF	TGTGCCAGCAGCTTAGGGGTGGGGGGAAACTATGGCTACACCTTC
TRBV6-5	.	.	TRBJ1-2	CASTGESRGSHGYTF	TGTGCCAGCACCGGAGAATCCAGGGGATCGCATGGCTACACCTTC
TRBV6-5	.	TRBD2	TRBJ2-1	CASSRAGGNYNEQFF	TGTGCCAGCAGTCGAGCGGGAGGGAACTACAATGAGCAGTTCTTC
TRBV9	.	TRBD1	TRBJ1-3	CASSVGQGLNTIYF	TGTGCCAGCAGCGTAGGACAGGGCTTAAACACCATATATTTT
TRBV7-9	.	TRBD1	TRBJ1-2	CASSPRTGGNYGYTF	TGTGCCAGCAGCCCTCGGACAGGCGGAAACTATGGCTACACCTTC
TRBV15	.	.	TRBJ2-2	CATSIKGGNTGELFF	TGTGCCACCAGCATCAAGGGAGGGAACACCGGGGAGCTGTTTTTT
TRBV10-3	.	.	TRBJ2-3	CAISESLGLSTDTQYF	TGTGCCATCAGTGAGTCGCTTGGACTAAGCACAGATACGCAGTATTTT
TRBV4-3	.	.	TRBJ1-1	CASSQDLMGGTEAFF	TGCGCCAGCAGCCAAGATCTGATGGGGGGAACTGAAGCTTTCTTT
TRBV6-5	.	.	TRBJ2-3	CASSGRRTDTQYF	TGTGCCAGCAGCGGGAGACGCACAGATACGCAGTATTTT
TRBV19	many	TRBD1	TRBJ1-5	CASSVQGDNQPQHF	TGTGCCAGTAGTGTACAGGGGGACAATCAGCCCCAGCATTTT
TRBV2	.	.	TRBJ2-2	CASSLQGTTNTGELFF	TGTGCCAGCAGTTTACAGGGCACCACGAACACCGGGGAGCTGTTTTTT
TRBV5-1	.	TRBD2	TRBJ2-3	CASSLLLAGGPPGADTQYF	TGCGCCAGCAGCTTGCTACTAGCGGGAGGCCCCCCTGGGGCAGATACGCAGTATTTT
TRBV18	.	TRBD2	TRBJ2-1	CASSPQTSGTRNEQFF	TGTGCCAGCTCACCCCAGACTAGCGGGACTCGCAATGAGCAGTTCTTC
TRBV3-1/TRBV3-2	.	TRBD1	TRBJ1-6	CASSQVQGANSPLHF	TGTGCCAGCAGCCAAGTCCAGGGGGCCAATTCACCCCTCCACTTT
TRBV18	.	.	TRBJ2-7	CASSPRTENYEQYF	TGTGCCAGCTCACCCCGGACAGAAAATTACGAGCAGTACTTC
TRBV6-4	.	.	TRBJ2-7	CASSDSVRFYEQYF	TGTGCCAGCAGTGACTCCGTCAGGTTCTACGAGCAGTACTTC
TRBV28	once	TRBD1	TRBJ2-5	CASSPGGAGETQYF	TGTGCCAGCAGTCCAGGGGGCGCCGGGGAGACCCAGTACTTC
TRBV28	few	.	TRBJ1-1	CASSQQGTEAFF	TGTGCCAGCAGTCAACAGGGCACTGAAGCTTTCTTT
TRBV19	.	.	TRBJ1-1	CASSRGQTMNTEAFF	TGTGCCAGTAGTAGAGGACAGACCATGAACACTGAAGCTTTCTTT
TRBV29-1	.	.	TRBJ1-1	CSAAPGENTEAFF	TGCAGCGCCGCTCCCGGAGAGAACACTGAAGCTTTCTTT
TRBV9	.	.	TRBJ2-7	CASSVGMQGSSYEQYF	TGTGCCAGCAGCGTAGGAATGCAGGGAAGCTCCTACGAGCAGTACTTC
TRBV20-1	.	.	TRBJ1-2	CSARGNSLHTF	TGCAGTGCTAGAGGCAACAGCTTACACACCTTC
TRBV4-3	.	TRBD1	TRBJ1-3	CASSQEAGGSGNTIYF	TGCGCCAGCAGCCAAGAGGCAGGGGGCTCTGGAAACACCATATATTTT
TRBV7-2	.	.	TRBJ1-3	CASSKPPGQPNTIYF	TGTGCCAGCAGCAAACCTCCGGGACAACCAAACACCATATATTTT
TRBV24-1	.	TRBD1	TRBJ2-3	CATSASRAQGADTQYF	TGTGCCACCAGTGCGTCGCGGGCCCAGGGGGCAGATACGCAGTATTTT
TRBV21-1	.	.	TRBJ2-7	CASSLGWQGIDEQYF	TGTGCCAGCAGCCTCGGCTGGCAGGGGATTGACGAGCAGTACTTC
TRBV24-1	.	TRBD2	TRBJ2-1	CATSDPSGNTYNEQFF	TGTGCCACCAGTGACCCTAGCGGGAACACCTACAATGAGCAGTTCTTC
TRBV2	few	.	TRBJ2-2	CASRPRGEGGELFF	TGTGCCAGCAGGCCCAGGGGTGAGGGCGGGGAGCTGTTTTTT
TRBV27	few	TRBD2	TRBJ2-2	CASSPGLAGAKTGELFF	TGTGCCAGCAGTCCGGGACTAGCGGGAGCAAAAACCGGGGAGCTGTTTTTT
TRBV28	once	TRBD2	TRBJ2-2	CASSLSPASGNTGELFF	TGTGCCAGCAGTTTATCTCCGGCTAGCGGGAACACCGGGGAGCTGTTTTTT
TRBV19	once	TRBD1	TRBJ1-3	CASRPGTVAGNTIYF	TGTGCCAGTAGACCCGGGACAGTGGCTGGAAACACCATATATTTT
TRBV18	.	TRBD1	TRBJ1-4	CASSDRVTNEKLFF	TGTGCCAGCTCAGACAGGGTGACTAATGAAAAACTGTTTTTT
TRBV3-1/TRBV3-2	.	TRBD2	TRBJ2-7	CASRSTRESSYEQYF	TGTGCCAGCAGGTCTACGCGGGAGAGCTCCTACGAGCAGTACTTC
TRBV5-1	.	TRBD1	TRBJ2-3	CASSLGDRETDTQYF	TGCGCCAGCAGCTTGGGGGACAGGGAGACAGATACGCAGTATTTT
TRBV7-8	.	.	TRBJ1-5	CASSQTDYSNQPQHF	TGTGCCAGCAGCCAAACAGATTATAGCAATCAGCCCCAGCATTTT
TRBV4-1	once	TRBD2	TRBJ2-1	CASSQGQASGRSYNEQFF	TGCGCCAGCAGCCAGGGCCAGGCTAGCGGCCGGTCCTACAATGAGCAGTTCTTC
TRBV5-1	.	.	TRBJ1-4	CASSAVGGSEKLFF	TGCGCCAGCAGCGCCGTGGGAGGTAGCGAAAAACTGTTTTTT
TRBV18	.	TRBD1	TRBJ2-1	CASSPATGNSYNEQFF	TGTGCCAGCTCACCAGCGACAGGGAACTCCTACAATGAGCAGTTCTTC
TRBV7-8	.	.	TRBJ2-6	CASKALWANVLTF	TGTGCCAGCAAAGCACTCTGGGCCAACGTCCTGACTTTC
TRBV28	.	TRBD2	TRBJ2-7	CASRLAGANYVEQYF	TGTGCCAGCAGGCTGGCGGGAGCGAACTACGTCGAGCAGTACTTC
TRBV25-1	.	TRBD1	TRBJ2-2	CASSAGQVYAGELFF	TGTGCCAGCAGTGCGGGACAGGTGTACGCCGGGGAGCTGTTTTTT
TRBV10-3	few	.	TRBJ2-7	CAIREQGGYYEQYF	TGTGCCATCAGAGAACAGGGGGGGTACTACGAGCAGTACTTC
TRBV10-1	.	.	TRBJ2-2	CASGQGTGGELFF	TGCGCCAGCGGTCAGGGGACGGGCGGGGAGCTGTTTTTT
TRBV18	once	TRBD1	TRBJ2-1	CASSTGVNNEQFF	TGTGCCAGCTCGACAGGGGTCAACAATGAGCAGTTCTTC
TRBV19	.	TRBD1	TRBJ1-5	CASSITQGGYQPQHF	TGTGCCAGTAGTATCACGCAGGGGGGCTATCAGCCCCAGCATTTT
TRBV10-3	.	TRBD2	TRBJ2-4	CAIGIAGGAKNIQYF	TGTGCCATCGGGATAGCGGGAGGGGCCAAAAACATTCAGTACTTC
TRBV7-8	.	.	TRBJ1-1	CASSIQGPDTEAFF	TGTGCCAGCAGCATTCAGGGGCCGGACACTGAAGCTTTCTTT
TRBV5-4	.	TRBD2	TRBJ2-7	CASSLGTSGGEGHF	TGTGCCAGCAGCTTGGGGACTAGCGGGGGAGAAGGGCACTTC
TRBV18	.	.	TRBJ1-1	CASSDMNTEAFF	TGTGCCAGCTCAGACATGAACACTGAAGCTTTCTTT